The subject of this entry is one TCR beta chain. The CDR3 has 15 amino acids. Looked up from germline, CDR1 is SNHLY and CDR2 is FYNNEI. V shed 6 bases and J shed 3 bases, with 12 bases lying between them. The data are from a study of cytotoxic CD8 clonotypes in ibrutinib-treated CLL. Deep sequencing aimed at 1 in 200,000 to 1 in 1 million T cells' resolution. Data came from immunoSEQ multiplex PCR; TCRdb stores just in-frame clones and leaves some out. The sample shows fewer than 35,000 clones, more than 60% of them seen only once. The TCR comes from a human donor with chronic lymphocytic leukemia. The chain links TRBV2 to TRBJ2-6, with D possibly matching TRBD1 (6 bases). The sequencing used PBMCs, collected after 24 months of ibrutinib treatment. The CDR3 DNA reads TGTGCCAGCAGGGCTCAGGGGATTGGGGCCAACGTCCTGACTTTC. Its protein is CASRAQGIGANVLTF.